A selection of T cell receptor beta chains follows, all from one sample in a study of early T cells in non-severe SARS-CoV-2 infection. TCRdb re-analysed the 5' RACE reads in MiXCR, keeping a single row per CDR3 protein. The top ten clones hold 10% to 11% of a sample with tens of thousands of distinct CDR3 sequences, 13% to 15% of them seen once. The sequenced material came from whole blood. The receptor set was obtained from an adult who was a healthcare worker with PCR-confirmed SARS-CoV-2 infection or an uninfected control (not recorded which). The CDR3 runs from the conserved cysteine through the conserved F or W.

CASSLNWGQETQYF,TRBV5-1,TRBJ2-5
CASSLGLAGVKTQYF,TRBV5-6,TRBJ2-5
CASSQMAGSGFNEKLFF,TRBV4-3,TRBJ1-4
CASSQTDRGLRGYTF,TRBV4-1,TRBJ1-2
CASSLGGGSYEQYF,TRBV5-4,TRBJ2-7
CASTQAGGSEAFF,TRBV9,TRBJ1-1
CASIINTEAFF,TRBV28,TRBJ1-1
CASSLSGAGELFF,TRBV11-3,TRBJ2-2
CASSPGSLNTEAFF,TRBV9,TRBJ1-1
CASSRRGTGELFF,TRBV28,TRBJ2-2
CASSSQSGVSTDTQYF,TRBV5-1,TRBJ2-3
CASSRSGTDTQYF,TRBV7-9,TRBJ2-3
CASSLSSGQETQYF,TRBV7-2,TRBJ2-5
CASSPSLHGELFF,TRBV27,TRBJ2-2
CASSLTRMDGYTF,TRBV7-2,TRBJ1-2
CASSNIGTGELFF,TRBV2,TRBJ2-2
CARLAGSPDEQFF,TRBV3-1,TRBJ2-1
CSALTGLTYEQYF,TRBV29-1,TRBJ2-7
CASSQDWGRGHEQFF,TRBV4-3,TRBJ2-1
CASLSSGGPGETQYF,TRBV25-1,TRBJ2-5
CASSESLDLRLNTKAFF,TRBV25-1,TRBJ1-1
CASLDVNTGELFF,TRBV25-1,TRBJ2-2
CASSPITGGVYGYTF,TRBV7-2,TRBJ1-2
CSARQTSYNEQFF,TRBV20-1,TRBJ2-1
CASSSGTSGGPEQFF,TRBV7-2,TRBJ2-1
CASSGPMGTISESSTDTQYF,TRBV9,TRBJ2-3
CASSLVQHYGELFF,TRBV5-6,TRBJ2-2
CASSFLGQTEAFF,TRBV6-6,TRBJ1-1
CASSPQTGELFF,TRBV7-6,TRBJ2-2
CASSFFGTSGSYEQYF,TRBV27,TRBJ2-7
CASSLEGQPHQPQHF,TRBV5-5,TRBJ1-5
CASRQTGNTEAFF,TRBV11-1,TRBJ1-1
CSVVKHSDHEQYF,TRBV29-1,TRBJ2-7
CASSPFGLAGETDTQYF,TRBV5-6,TRBJ2-3
CASSTTAALNTIYF,TRBV6-1,TRBJ1-3
CASSRGLSNQPQHF,TRBV7-2,TRBJ1-5
CAISAQRGEAYGYTF,TRBV10-3,TRBJ1-2
CASSLGGGYGYTF,TRBV7-2,TRBJ1-2
CSVGEGGDEQYF,TRBV29-1,TRBJ2-7
CASSERGGGTYNEQFF,TRBV6-1,TRBJ2-1
CASSTGTGYTGELFF,TRBV28,TRBJ2-2
CASSESETYEQYF,TRBV6-1,TRBJ2-7
CASSLTSNYGYTF,TRBV7-3,TRBJ1-2
CASSATGGDTEAFF,TRBV18,TRBJ1-1
CASSDGGWTGELFF,TRBV6-1,TRBJ2-2
CASSLLRGRRQETQYF,TRBV7-2,TRBJ2-5